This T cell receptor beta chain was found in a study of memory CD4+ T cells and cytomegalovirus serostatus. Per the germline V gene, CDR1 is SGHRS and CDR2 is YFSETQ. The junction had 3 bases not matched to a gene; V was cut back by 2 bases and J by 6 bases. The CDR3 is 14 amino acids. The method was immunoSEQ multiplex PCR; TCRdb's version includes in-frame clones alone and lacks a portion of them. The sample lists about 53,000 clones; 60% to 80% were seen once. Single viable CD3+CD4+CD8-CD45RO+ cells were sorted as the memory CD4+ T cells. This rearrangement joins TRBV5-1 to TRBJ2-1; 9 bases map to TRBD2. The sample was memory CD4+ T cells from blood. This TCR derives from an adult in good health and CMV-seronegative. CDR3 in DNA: TGCGCCAGCAGCTTTAGCGGGGGTAGCAATGAGCAGTTCTTC. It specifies CASSFSGGSNEQFF.